A single sample is the source of the 32 T cell receptor beta chains below, sequenced in a study of cytomegalovirus exposure and HLA in healthy donors. Repertoires were generated with immunoSEQ multiplex PCR, while TCRdb's copy carries only in-frame clones and drops some. In the table there are hundreds of thousands of clones, more than 75% of which are singletons. The sequencing input was PBMCs. The receptor source for this set is a woman aged 25 to 39 in good health and CMV-seropositive.

The chain combines TRBV19 with TRBJ1-2; 9 bases fit TRBD1. V shed 0 bases, J shed 6 bases, and the junction held 14 bases outside the gene matches. Germline V CDR1 and CDR2: LNHDA, SQIVND (reference sequence). The CDR3 length is 18 residues. The DNA of the CDR3 is TGTGCCAGTAGTATAGATCTAAGCTCCGGTGGACAGGGGAATGGCTACACCTTC. This encodes CASSIDLSSGGQGNGYTF.

This clone was detected only a few times. The chain employs TRBV15 and TRBJ1-1, with D unresolved. Germline V lookup: CDR1 LNHNV, CDR2 YYDKDF (reference sequence). This CDR3 has 15 amino acids. Trimming removed 0 bases at V and 3 bases at J, with 11 bases between. CDR3 protein: CATSRDRDGYTEAFF. As DNA, the CDR3 is TGTGCCACCAGCAGAGATCGCGACGGGTACACTGAAGCTTTCTTT.

This sequence joins TRBV5-1 and TRBJ2-1, with 8 bases that match TRBD1. Germline-derived CDR1 and CDR2 are SGHRS and YFSETQ. The CDR3 covers 15 residues. The junction had 11 bases not matched to a gene; V was cut back by 0 bases and J by 12 bases. CDR3 bases: TGCGCCAGCAGCTTGGCCCCGACAGGGGATGAGTGGCAGTTCTTC. Its translation is CASSLAPTGDEWQFF.

The chain links TRBV9 to TRBJ2-7, with D possibly being TRBD2 (7 bases). CDR1 and CDR2 (germline): SGDLS, YYNGEE. Trimming pared 0 bases from V and 3 bases from J, leaving 13 bases between. CDR3 size: 15 residues. CDR3 sequence: CASSVEGEGVYEQYF. The CDR3 nucleotides read TGTGCCAGCAGCGTAGAGGGGGAGGGAGTCTACGAGCAGTACTTC.

This chain connects TRBV19 to TRBJ1-4, with D perhaps matching TRBD1 (5 bases). V lost 8 bases and J 7 bases, leaving 17 bases between the germline ends. CDR1 and CDR2 (germline): LNHDA, SQIVND (reference sequence). CDR3 length: 14 amino acids. As DNA, the CDR3 is TGTGCCAGTTTACCCAGGGACTCTGGTGAAAAACTGTTTTTT. Its protein is CASLPRDSGEKLFF.

The chain has TRBV5-1 and TRBJ2-1; 8 bases line up with TRBD2. Germline-derived CDR1 and CDR2 are SGHRS and YFSETQ. After removal of 0 bases from V and 7 bases from J, the junction contained 6 bases not matched to a gene. CDR3 length equals 15 residues. The CDR3 here is CASSLDRAGVNEQFF. In DNA form, the CDR3 reads TGCGCCAGCAGCTTGGATCGAGCGGGAGTGAATGAGCAGTTCTTC.

In DNA form, the CDR3 reads TGCAGCGTTGTTGTTGGACAGGGGGTCCTGACTTTC. Encoded protein: CSVVVGQGVLTF. This chain uses TRBV29-1 with TRBJ2-6; 9 bases align to TRBD1. The CDR3 runs 12 residues. Trimming cost V 4 bases and J 13 bases; bases outside gene matches: 5. Germline values: CDR1 SQVTM, CDR2 ANQGSEA. The full variable domain, in which reference TRBV29-1 and TRBJ2-6 provide the parts outside the CDR3, is SAVISQKPSRDICQRGTSLTIQCQVDSQVTMMFWYRQQPGQSLTLIATANQGSEATYESGFVIDKFPISRPNLTFSTLTVSNMSPEDSSIYLCSVVVGQGVLTFGAGSRLTVL.

This clone was seen only a few times. The chain links TRBV5-1 to TRBJ1-1, with TRBD1 matching 8 bases. The CDR3 consists of 16 residues. Trimming cost V 9 bases and J 1 base; bases outside gene matches: 14. Germline CDR1 SGHRS, CDR2 YFSETQ. The CDR3 reads CATRRGEGTGNTEAFF. The CDR3 region has the DNA TGCGCCACCAGACGGGGGGAGGGGACAGGGAACACTGAAGCTTTCTTT.

The chain combines TRBV15 with TRBJ2-2, with D perhaps TRBD2 (6 bases). From germline, CDR1 is LNHNV and CDR2 YYDKDF (reference sequence). The germline V and J ends were trimmed by 5 bases and 4 bases, with 23 bases remaining between them. The CDR3 has 18 residues. The DNA for the CDR3 is TGTGCCACCAGCCCACCCACCCCACGGGAGTCGGTCACCGGGGAGCTGTTTTTT. Translated, it gives CATSPPTPRESVTGELFF. The whole variable domain, remainder taken from reference TRBV15 and TRBJ2-2, is DAMVIQNPRYQVTQFGKPVTLSCSQTLNHNVMYWYQQKSSQAPKLLFHYYDKDFNNEADTPDNFQSRRPNTSFCFLDIRSPGLGDTAMYLCATSPPTPRESVTGELFFGEGSRLTVL.

This chain joins TRBV6-5 and TRBJ2-3; the match to TRBD2 covers 10 bases. Germline CDR1 MNHEY, CDR2 SVGAGI. Unmatched junction bases numbered 6, after V lost 0 bases and J lost 6 bases. The CDR3 consists of 16 residues. CDR3 bases: TGTGCCAGCAGTTACTCTAGCGGGAGGATTTCGGATACGCAGTATTTT. Protein product: CASSYSSGRISDTQYF.

The chain is built from TRBV27 and TRBJ2-7; 11 bases agree with TRBD2. The germline CDR1 and CDR2 sequences are MNHEY and SMNVEV (reference sequence). This CDR3 contains 13 residues. Losses at the gene ends were 5 bases for V and 6 bases for J; bases not matched to a gene: 3. The CDR3 is CASSTSGRSEQYF. Here the CDR3 DNA reads TGTGCCAGCAGTACTAGCGGGAGATCCGAGCAGTACTTC.

The gene calls are TRBV5-1 and TRBJ1-4, with TRBD1 as a possible D gene (6 bases). Per germline, CDR1 SGHRS and CDR2 YFSETQ. Between the trimmed V and J ends, which lost 3 bases and 7 bases, there was a span of 16 bases. The CDR3 has 15 residues. The CDR3 nucleotides read TGCGCCAGCAGCTCAGGGGACGCGGGCGGTGAAAAACTGTTTTTT. Translation: CASSSGDAGGEKLFF.

The rearrangement links TRBV5-1 to TRBJ2-5; 8 bases map to TRBD2. CDR1 is SGHRS and CDR2 is YFSETQ in the germline V gene. CDR3 size: 17 residues. The V gene end was trimmed by 3 bases and the J gene end by 4 bases; junction bases not matched to a gene: 14. Written as DNA, the CDR3 is TGCGCCAGCAGCTATTTAGCGGGAAGTCATTCGGGAGAGACCCAGTACTTC. As protein: CASSYLAGSHSGETQYF.

The chain links TRBV1 to TRBJ2-1; the listed D gene, TRBD2, was not tested against the DNA. TRBV1 is deemed a pseudogene. This CDR3 has 16 residues. The CDR3 region is CTSSLAGTSGSNEQFF. CDR3 DNA sequence: TGCACCAGCAGCCTTGCCGGGACTAGCGGGAGCAATGAGCAGTTCTTC.

This clone has just a few counts. The chain recombines TRBV9 with TRBJ2-2, with no clear D. V lost 0 bases and J 2 bases, leaving 17 bases between the germline ends. The V gene's germline CDR1 is SGDLS and CDR2 YYNGEE. CDR3 length equals 18 residues. The CDR3, as DNA: TGTGCCAGCAGCGTAGAAAAATCCCCCGTCCCCAACACCGGGGAGCTGTTTTTT. This translates into CASSVEKSPVPNTGELFF. Supplemented by reference TRBV9 and TRBJ2-2, the full variable domain reads DSGVTQTPKHLITATGQRVTLRCSPRSGDLSVYWYQQSLDQGLQFLIQYYNGEERAKGNILERFSAQQFPDLHSELNLSSLELGDSALYFCASSVEKSPVPNTGELFFGEGSRLTVL.

CDR3 sequence (DNA): TGCGCCAGCAGCCACCGAGGGACTAGCGGGAGATGGGGGACCCAGTACTTC. As protein: CASSHRGTSGRWGTQYF. This sequence joins TRBV4-1 and TRBJ2-5; TRBD2 matches at 14 bases. Trimming cost V 3 bases and J 7 bases; bases outside gene matches: 10. CDR1 and CDR2 from the germline V gene are MGHRA and YSYEKL. This CDR3 is 17 amino acids long.

The chain recombines TRBV5-1 with TRBJ1-1; possible D gene TRBD1, 5 bases. The germline V and J ends were trimmed by 0 bases and 1 base, with 10 bases remaining between them. The CDR3 extends over 15 amino acids. Per the germline V gene, CDR1 is SGHRS and CDR2 is YFSETQ. CDR3 in amino acids: CASSLARQQNTEAFF. CDR3 in DNA: TGCGCCAGCAGCTTGGCCCGACAGCAGAACACTGAAGCTTTCTTT.

Turning to this clone: This CDR3 is also generated by other DNA sequences in the sample. This sequence joins TRBV14 and TRBJ2-7; 9 bases align to TRBD1. CDR1 is SGHDN and CDR2 is FVKESK in the germline V gene. This CDR3 has 16 amino acids. V was clipped by 0 bases and J by 3 bases; unmatched bases: 6. For the CDR3, the DNA is TGTGCCAGCAGCCAAGATCTCGGGACAGGGATCTACGAGCAGTACTTC. Translated, it gives CASSQDLGTGIYEQYF.

This rearrangement joins TRBV6-1 to TRBJ1-1; D may be TRBD1 (6 bases). V was cut by 4 bases and J by 4 bases, with 13 bases left in between. CDR3 length equals 14 residues. From germline, CDR1 is MNHNS and CDR2 SASEGT. This CDR3 is CASSALTGTTEAFF. The CDR3 region has the DNA TGTGCCAGCAGTGCCCTGACAGGAACCACTGAAGCTTTCTTT.

The chain combines TRBV5-4 with TRBJ2-1, with 10 bases lining up with TRBD2. This CDR3 is 15 amino acids long. Germline values: CDR1 SGHNT, CDR2 YYREEE (reference sequence). V lost 4 bases, J lost 7 bases, and 8 bases stayed unmatched. CDR3 in DNA: TGTGCCAGCAGCCAATCTAGCGGGAGTCTGAATGAGCAGTTCTTC. As protein: CASSQSSGSLNEQFF.

The chain is built from TRBV27 and TRBJ2-3, with 7 bases aligning to TRBD1. Germline V gene data show CDR1 as MNHEY and CDR2 as SMNVEV (reference sequence). The V gene end was trimmed by 6 bases and the J gene end by 2 bases; junction bases not matched to a gene: 8. This CDR3 is built from 15 residues. The CDR3 region is CASSRDSSYTDTQYF. CDR3 nucleotides: TGTGCCAGCAGCAGGGACAGTTCCTACACAGATACGCAGTATTTT.

The V gene is TRBV19, the J gene TRBJ2-7; D unresolved. Trimming left V 1 base short and J 4 bases short, with 8 bases between. Germline CDR1 LNHDA, CDR2 SQIVND (reference sequence). This CDR3 contains 13 residues. This CDR3 is CASSIGPTYEQYF. The DNA for the CDR3 is TGTGCCAGTAGTATAGGTCCTACTTACGAGCAGTACTTC. Combining the CDR3 with reference TRBV19 and TRBJ2-7 gives the whole variable domain DGGITQSPKYLFRKEGQNVTLSCEQNLNHDAMYWYRQDPGQGLRLIYYSQIVNDFQKGDIAEGYSVSREKKESFPLTVTSAQKNPTAFYLCASSIGPTYEQYFGPGTRLTVT.

The rearrangement links TRBV27 to TRBJ2-7; TRBD1 matches 8 bases. After removal of 4 bases from V and 2 bases from J, the junction contained 7 bases not matched to a gene. The CDR3 sequence is 15 residues long. Germline CDR1 and CDR2: MNHEY and SMNVEV (reference sequence). The CDR3 loop is CASSSTTGATYEQYF. As DNA, the CDR3 is TGTGCCAGCAGTTCTACGACAGGGGCGACCTACGAGCAGTACTTC.

The rearrangement links TRBV28 to TRBJ2-7; 8 bases are shared with TRBD1. The junction had 9 bases not matched to a gene; V was cut back by 7 bases and J by 4 bases. Germline CDR1 MDHEN, CDR2 SYDVKM. This CDR3 spans 14 amino acids. The CDR3 spells CASIGTGLYYEQYF. As DNA, the CDR3 is TGTGCCAGCATCGGGACAGGTCTATATTACGAGCAGTACTTC.

This chain connects TRBV27 to TRBJ2-5; possible D gene TRBD1, 6 bases. Trimming took 5 bases from V and 4 from J, leaving 11 bases between them. Germline lookup yields CDR1 MNHEY and CDR2 SMNVEV (reference sequence). The CDR3 has 13 residues. The CDR3 DNA follows: TGTGCCAGCAGTCTGACAGGTACAGAGACCCAGTACTTC. Residues: CASSLTGTETQYF.

This sequence joins TRBV10-3 and TRBJ1-5; no definite D call. V shed 11 bases and J shed 4 bases, with 21 bases lying between them. This CDR3 has 15 residues. From germline, CDR1 is ENHRY and CDR2 SYGVKD. The CDR3 sequence is CAGLHGVAGNQPQHF. CDR3 bases: TGTGCCGGCTTACATGGAGTAGCGGGAAATCAGCCCCAGCATTTT.

The V and J genes are TRBV5-1 and TRBJ2-1; TRBD1 matches 8 bases. The CDR3 consists of 15 residues. Germline values: CDR1 SGHRS, CDR2 YFSETQ. V lost 4 bases, J lost 5 bases, and 8 bases stayed unmatched. The CDR3 reads CASSPTGERNNEQFF. In nucleotides, the CDR3 is TGCGCCAGCAGCCCGACAGGGGAAAGGAACAATGAGCAGTTCTTC.

This sequence joins TRBV6-1 and TRBJ2-7; TRBD2 matches at 13 bases. V lost 8 bases and J lost 2; bases outside the gene matches: 3. Per germline, CDR1 MNHNS and CDR2 SASEGT. The CDR3 is 14 amino acids. This CDR3 is CASWGLAGTYEQYF. The CDR3 DNA reads as TGTGCCAGCTGGGGACTAGCGGGAACCTACGAGCAGTACTTC.

Concerning this clone: The junction differs from germline at one of its ends, possibly a read error. V is TRBV6-1 and J is TRBJ1-2; D unclear. There are 12 residues in the CDR3. Per germline, CDR1 MNHNS and CDR2 SASEGT. Here the CDR3 DNA reads TGTGCCAGCAGTAAGGAGGGCTATAGCTACACCTTC. Encoded protein: CASSKEGYSYTF.

This rearrangement joins TRBV10-2 to TRBJ2-4; 12 nucleotides agree with TRBD2. Germline V gives CDR1 WSHSY, CDR2 SAAADI. Losses at the gene ends were 6 bases for V and 5 bases for J; bases not matched to a gene: 5. CDR3 length equals 15 residues. CDR3 sequence: CASRLAGGSQNIQYF. The DNA of the CDR3 is TGCGCCAGCAGACTAGCGGGAGGATCGCAAAACATTCAGTACTTC.

The J gene is TRBJ2-1, the V gene TRBV6-5; TRBD2 matches 7 bases. The CDR3 length is 14 residues. The ends lost 5 bases at V and 7 bases at J; junction bases unmatched: 8. Germline V gives CDR1 MNHEY, CDR2 SVGAGI. CDR3: CASSASLAANEQFF. The CDR3 DNA sequence: TGTGCCAGCAGTGCTTCGCTAGCGGCGAATGAGCAGTTCTTC.

This chain links TRBV15 with TRBJ2-7; D is uncertain. Germline lookup yields CDR1 LNHNV and CDR2 YYDKDF (reference sequence). The CDR3 covers 15 residues. The germline V and J ends were trimmed by 3 bases and 2 bases, with 14 bases remaining between them. CDR3 coding DNA: TGTGCCACCAGCAGCCAAGGCGGATCCCCCTACGAGCAGTACTTC. Amino acids: CATSSQGGSPYEQYF.